One and the same sample provided the 11 T cell receptor beta chains below, sequenced in a study of blood T cell repertoires in COVID-19 (dated by TCRdb to 2018 to 2020). Libraries were made using the immunoSEQ multiplex PCR assay. TCRdb took this table from immuneACCESS and kept in-frame rearrangements with V and J called. Such tables lack part of the clones; where checked against another copy, unresolved V genes explain under half of the gap, and the rest is unexplained. Here the sample has about 350,000 clones; about nine tenths occur a single time. 3.5% to 4% of the sample lies in the top ten. Specimen: peripheral blood. The receptors were sampled from a woman in her fifties or sixties with COVID-19, enrolled during active disease.

The chain links TRBV19 to TRBJ1-2; a possible D gene is TRBD1 (6 bases). Trimming stripped 5 bases from V and 8 bases from J, with 12 bases between. Germline V gene lookup returns CDR1 LNHDA and CDR2 SQIVND (reference sequence). This CDR3 contains 12 residues. The CDR3 reads CASSPGAGGYTF. CDR3 coding DNA: TGTGCCAGTAGTCCAGGGGCAGGCGGCTACACCTTC.

This clone was observed a single time. CDR3 DNA sequence: TGTGCCAGTAGTCAAGCTACAGGGCTTCCTAACTATGGCTACACCTTC. It specifies CASSQATGLPNYGYTF. The chain couples TRBV19 to TRBJ1-2; D is possibly TRBD1 (6 bases). In germline, CDR1 is LNHDA, CDR2 SQIVND (reference sequence). The CDR3 runs 16 residues. Deletions cut 5 bases from V and 0 bases from J, with 16 bases between.

This chain joins TRBV5-1 and TRBJ2-5; 13 bases are shared with TRBD2. CDR3 length equals 16 residues. Trimming cost V 1 base and J 5 bases; bases outside gene matches: 5. From germline, CDR1 is SGHRS and CDR2 YFSETQ. The CDR3 is CASSLTSGGAVETQYF. CDR3 coding DNA: TGCGCCAGCAGCTTGACTAGCGGGGGGGCCGTCGAGACCCAGTACTTC.

The chain joins TRBV2 to TRBJ2-2; 15 bases fit TRBD2. The CDR3 runs to 19 residues. V gave up 6 bases and J gave up 3 bases; unmatched junction bases: 11. The germline V gene has CDR1 SNHLY and CDR2 FYNNEI. Here the CDR3 DNA reads TGTGCCAGCAGGCGGGGACTAGCGGGGGGTCCATCTTACACCGGGGAGCTGTTTTTT. Encoded protein: CASRRGLAGGPSYTGELFF.

The chain uses TRBV5-5 and TRBJ1-1, with D possibly TRBD1 on 6 matching bases. The CDR3 runs to 14 residues. The V end lost 4 bases, the J end lost 5 bases, and 15 bases lay between the germline ends. Germline lookup yields CDR1 SGHKS and CDR2 YYEKEE (reference sequence). CDR3 residues: CASSPNWGRTEAFF. In DNA, the CDR3 is TGTGCCAGCAGCCCCAACTGGGGGCGGACTGAAGCTTTCTTT.

The rearrangement links TRBV4-1 to TRBJ1-1; 10 bases are shared with TRBD1. Germline assignment: CDR1 MGHRA and CDR2 YSYEKL. The CDR3 loop spans 17 amino acids. The trim removed 1 base at V and 8 bases at J, leaving 13 bases unmatched. For the CDR3, the DNA is TGCGCCAGCAGCCAAGCATTCCGAGACAGGGGGCCTCGGGAAGCTTTCTTT. Protein sequence: CASSQAFRDRGPREAFF.

The chain joins TRBV12-3 or TRBV12-4 to TRBJ1-5; weak D call: TRBD1 (6 bases). The CDR3 has 12 amino acids. The V and J ends lost 5 bases and 7 bases respectively, with 9 bases between them. The CDR3 region has the DNA TGTGCCAGCAGTCAGGGGTTACAGCCCCAGCATTTT. Translated, it gives CASSQGLQPQHF.

The chain has TRBV3-1 (or the pseudogene TRBV3-2) and TRBJ1-6; the match to TRBD1 covers 10 bases. The V segment lost 8 bases and the J segment 0 bases; nucleotides outside the gene matches: 10. CDR1 is LGHDT and CDR2 is YNNKEL in the germline V gene (reference sequence). This CDR3 has 18 residues. The CDR3 DNA sequence: TGTGCCAGCCAACAAACCAGGACAGGGGGCTCCTATAATTCACCCCTCCACTTT. Translated: CASQQTRTGGSYNSPLHF.

This clone was seen only once. The rearrangement uses TRBV25-1 and TRBJ1-1, with TRBD1 as a possible D gene (5 bases). The CDR3 is made up of 15 amino acids. CDR1 is MGHDK, CDR2 SYGVNS, per germline. The V end was cut by 2 bases, the J end by 0 bases, with 10 bases between. The DNA for the CDR3 is TGTGCCAGCAGTGAACTTGACAGCCTGAACACTGAAGCTTTCTTT. It codes for CASSELDSLNTEAFF.

This chain joins TRBV19 and TRBJ1-5; a weak D match, TRBD1 (6 bases). In germline, CDR1 is LNHDA, CDR2 SQIVND (reference sequence). The CDR3 consists of 14 residues. Between the trimmed V and J ends, which lost 9 bases and 1 base, there was a span of 13 bases. The CDR3 nucleotides are TGTGCCAGCCAGAAACAGGGAAGCAATCAGCCCCAGCATTTT. This sequence encodes CASQKQGSNQPQHF.

CDR3 in DNA: TGTGCCAGCAGCCCCTTTACAGGGGGATTGCAAGCTTTCTTT. As protein: CASSPFTGGLQAFF. The chain links TRBV13 to TRBJ1-1, with 8 bases lining up with TRBD1. The CDR3 sequence is 14 residues long. From germline, CDR1 is PRHDT and CDR2 FYEKMQ (reference sequence). The J segment lost 9 bases and the V segment lost 5 bases, leaving 11 bases of the junction unmatched.